The 19 T cell receptor beta chains in this list originate from one sample, sequenced in a study of blood T cell repertoires in COVID-19. Assay used: immunoSEQ multiplex PCR; TCRdb lists only in-frame clones, some missing. In the table there are about 410,000 clones, 86% of which are singletons. Material for sequencing was peripheral blood. The source is a woman between 25 and 40 years old with active or convalescent COVID-19.

The gene calls are TRBV6-1 and TRBJ1-5; D is undetermined. Germline CDR1 and CDR2: MNHNS and SASEGT. The V end lost 0 bases, the J end lost 9 bases, and 15 bases lay between the germline ends. This CDR3 has 15 residues. CDR3 DNA: TGTGCCAGCAGTGAAGCGCTTTTTGACATCTCGCCCCAGCATTTT. Protein sequence: CASSEALFDISPQHF.

The chain carries TRBV5-4 and TRBJ2-1, with D maybe TRBD1 (5 bases). The CDR3 covers 15 residues. With 5 bases removed from V and 0 bases from J, the gap between germline ends came to 12 bases. Germline assignment: CDR1 SGHNT and CDR2 YYREEE (reference sequence). CDR3 protein: CASSSTESSYNEQFF. Here the CDR3 DNA reads TGTGCCAGCAGTTCGACAGAGAGCTCCTACAATGAGCAGTTCTTC.

Points on this clone: A read error may produce the germline difference seen at one junction end. The rearrangement joins TRBV19 to TRBJ1-5; tentatively, D is TRBD1 (6 bases). Germline values: CDR1 LNHDA, CDR2 SQIVND (reference sequence). This CDR3 comprises 11 residues. In DNA form, the CDR3 reads TGTGCCAGCAGTTACGGCCCAGGGGTGAGGTTT. This encodes CASSYGPGVRF.

This sequence joins TRBV30 and TRBJ1-1, with D uncertain. Deletions cut 1 base from V and 4 bases from J, with 10 bases between. The CDR3 totals 13 residues. Per germline, CDR1 GTSNPN and CDR2 SVGIG (reference sequence). The DNA of the CDR3 is TGTGCCTGGAGTGACAGATTGGGCACTGAAGCTTTCTTT. Amino acid sequence: CAWSDRLGTEAFF. Looking up the rest from reference TRBV30 and TRBJ1-1 gives the full variable domain: SQTIHQWPATLVQPVGSPLSLECTVEGTSNPNLYWYRQAAGRGLQLLFYSVGIGQISSEVPQNLSASRPQDRQFILSSKKLLLSDSGFYLCAWSDRLGTEAFFGQGTRLTVV.

The V gene is TRBV12-5, the J gene TRBJ2-3; 9 bases are shared with TRBD1. CDR1 and CDR2 (germline): LGHNT, FRNRAP. This CDR3 region has 16 residues. V lost 5 bases, J lost 2 bases, and 8 bases stayed unmatched. Here the CDR3 DNA reads TGTGCTAGTGGTCCAGGGGGACAGGGTCACACAGATACGCAGTATTTT. Translation: CASGPGGQGHTDTQYF.

This clone was counted a single time. The chain joins TRBV9 to TRBJ1-2; D gene unclear. V lost 1 base to trimming and J lost 5 bases, with 9 bases between them. The germline gives CDR1 SGDLS, CDR2 YYNGEE. The CDR3 spans 13 residues. The CDR3 loop reads CASSVPGRYGYTF. The CDR3 region has the DNA TGTGCCAGCAGCGTACCGGGAAGGTATGGCTACACCTTC.

The chain is built from TRBV7-9 and TRBJ2-1, with a possible D match to TRBD1 (6 bases). Trimming stripped 1 base from V and 4 bases from J, with 11 bases between. The CDR3 runs 15 residues. Germline V lookup: CDR1 SEHNR, CDR2 FQNEAQ (reference sequence). CDR3 coding DNA: TGTGCCAGCAGCTTAGACAGGGCTCAGTACAATGAGCAGTTCTTC. This sequence encodes CASSLDRAQYNEQFF. The whole variable domain, remainder taken from reference TRBV7-9 and TRBJ2-1, is DTGVSQNPRHKITKRGQNVTFRCDPISEHNRLYWYRQTLGQGPEFLTYFQNEAQLEKSRLLSDRFSAERPKGSFSTLEIQRTEQGDSAMYLCASSLDRAQYNEQFFGPGTRLTVL.

The chain recombines TRBV24-1 with TRBJ1-5; the D gene is possibly TRBD1 (6 bases). In germline, CDR1 is KGHDR, CDR2 SFDVKD. This CDR3 is 16 amino acids long. V lost 0 bases and J 4 bases, leaving 12 bases between the germline ends. The CDR3 bases are TGTGCCACCAGTGATTTGATTTGGACAGAAAATCAGCCCCAGCATTTT. This codes for CATSDLIWTENQPQHF.

The rearrangement links TRBV2 to TRBJ1-5; a weak D match, TRBD1 (6 bases). Germline CDR1 is SNHLY and CDR2 is FYNNEI. V lost 6 bases to trimming and J lost 6 bases, with 15 bases between them. CDR3 length: 14 residues. The CDR3 DNA reads TGTGCCAGCAGACCGGACAGCGTGCTTCAGCCCCAGCATTTT. Translating it yields CASRPDSVLQPQHF. The full variable domain, in which reference TRBV2 and TRBJ1-5 provide the parts outside the CDR3, is EPEVTQTPSHQVTQMGQEVILRCVPISNHLYFYWYRQILGQKVEFLVSFYNNEISEKSEIFDDQFSVERPDGSNFTLKIRSTKLEDSAMYFCASRPDSVLQPQHFGDGTRLSIL.

The CDR3 here is CASSDGQQNEKLFF. Written as DNA, the CDR3 is TGTGCCAGCAGCGACGGACAGCAGAATGAAAAACTGTTTTTT. J is TRBJ1-4 and V is TRBV13, with D possibly TRBD1 on 6 matching bases. The CDR3 runs to 14 residues. Germline V gene lookup returns CDR1 PRHDT and CDR2 FYEKMQ (reference sequence). Trimming left V 5 bases short and J 5 bases short, with 12 bases between. The full variable domain, completed using reference TRBV13 and TRBJ1-4, is AAGVIQSPRHLIKEKRETATLKCYPIPRHDTVYWYQQGPGQDPQFLISFYEKMQSDKGSIPDRFSAQQFSDYHSELNMSSLELGDSALYFCASSDGQQNEKLFFGSGTQLSVL.

J is TRBJ2-1 and V is TRBV6-5; 9 bases are a match to TRBD1. The V segment lost 4 bases and the J segment 6 bases; nucleotides outside the gene matches: 7. This CDR3 is built from 15 residues. CDR1 is MNHEY, CDR2 SVGAGI, per germline. Written as DNA, the CDR3 is TGTGCCAGCAGTTGGGGGAGACAGGGGGGCAATGAGCAGTTCTTC. Protein product: CASSWGRQGGNEQFF.

V usage is TRBV7-2 and J usage is TRBJ1-6, with D unresolved. Looked up from germline, CDR1 is SGHTA and CDR2 is FQGNSA. Trimming stripped 0 bases from V and 7 bases from J, with 10 bases between. The CDR3 sequence is 15 residues long. CDR3 residues: CASSLASGTNSPLHF. In DNA, the CDR3 is TGTGCCAGCAGCTTAGCGTCAGGCACAAATTCACCCCTCCACTTT.

J is TRBJ2-3 and V is TRBV19; 7 bases fit TRBD1. V shed 3 bases and J 1 base; nucleotides not matched to a gene: 4. The CDR3 is 15 residues long. Germline CDR1 and CDR2: LNHDA and SQIVND (reference sequence). CDR3 in DNA: TGTGCCAGTAGTATTCCCGGGACAGGCACAGATACGCAGTATTTT. Translation gives CASSIPGTGTDTQYF.

The chain uses TRBV4-1 and TRBJ2-3; maybe TRBD2 (6 bases). CDR1 is MGHRA, CDR2 YSYEKL, per germline. This CDR3 region has 16 residues. V was clipped by 1 base and J by 1 base, with 12 bases between them. The CDR3, as DNA: TGCGCCAGCAGCCAAGTCTGGCGGGGAGGCACAGATACGCAGTATTTT. This translates into CASSQVWRGGTDTQYF.

This chain connects TRBV10-3 to TRBJ2-1; 10 nucleotides line up with TRBD2. The CDR3 length is 15 residues. CDR1 and CDR2 from the germline V gene are ENHRY and SYGVKD. V lost 7 bases, J lost 10 bases, and 13 bases stayed unmatched. The CDR3 sequence: CAITELAGNMAEQFF. The DNA for the CDR3 is TGTGCCATCACGGAACTAGCGGGGAATATGGCAGAGCAGTTCTTC.

The V call is TRBV3-1 (or the pseudogene TRBV3-2), the J call TRBJ1-2; 8 nucleotides match TRBD1. After removal of 3 bases from V and 3 bases from J, the junction contained 3 bases not matched to a gene. This CDR3 has 14 amino acids. Germline values: CDR1 LGHDT, CDR2 YNNKEL (reference sequence). CDR3 sequence reads: CASSHLDRDYGYTF. The DNA for the CDR3 is TGTGCCAGCAGCCATCTGGACAGGGACTATGGCTACACCTTC.

This clone turned up a few times. The V gene is TRBV27, the J gene TRBJ2-1; 12 bases align to TRBD2. Germline V gene sequence: CDR1 MNHEY, CDR2 SMNVEV (reference sequence). The CDR3 has 17 residues. With 5 bases clipped from V and 0 bases from J, the junction kept 5 bases outside the gene matches. The CDR3 is CASSPRTSGVSYNEQFF. In DNA, the CDR3 is TGTGCCAGCAGTCCAAGGACTAGCGGGGTCTCCTACAATGAGCAGTTCTTC.

The chain is built from TRBV19 and TRBJ1-4; TRBD1 agrees at 8 bases. V was clipped by 3 bases and J by 8 bases; unmatched bases: 8. Germline values: CDR1 LNHDA, CDR2 SQIVND (reference sequence). This CDR3 has 15 amino acids. The chain's CDR3 is CASSISRQGKEKLFF. Here the CDR3 DNA reads TGTGCCAGTAGTATTTCGAGACAGGGGAAAGAAAAACTGTTTTTT.

The V gene is TRBV5-1, the J gene TRBJ1-1; 12 nucleotides align to TRBD1. J was trimmed by 7 bases and V by 4 bases; bases with no gene match: 17. The CDR3 runs 18 residues. Germline V gene lookup returns CDR1 SGHRS and CDR2 YFSETQ. In nucleotides, the CDR3 is TGCGCCAGCAGCGCCCGGGGTTTGGTGGGACAGGGGGCGGTTGAAGCTTTCTTT. Residues: CASSARGLVGQGAVEAFF.